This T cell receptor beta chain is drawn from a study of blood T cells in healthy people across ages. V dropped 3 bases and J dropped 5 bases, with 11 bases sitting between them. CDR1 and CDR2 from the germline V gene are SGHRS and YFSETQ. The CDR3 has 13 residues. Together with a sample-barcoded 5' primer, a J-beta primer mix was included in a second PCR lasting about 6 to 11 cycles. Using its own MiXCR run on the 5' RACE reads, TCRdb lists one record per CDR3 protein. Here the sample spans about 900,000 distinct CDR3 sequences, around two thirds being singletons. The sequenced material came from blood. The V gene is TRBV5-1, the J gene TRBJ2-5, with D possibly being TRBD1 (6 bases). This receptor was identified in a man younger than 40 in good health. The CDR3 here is CASSSGVGETQYF. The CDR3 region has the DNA TGCGCCAGCAGCTCAGGGGTTGGCGAGACCCAGTACTTC.